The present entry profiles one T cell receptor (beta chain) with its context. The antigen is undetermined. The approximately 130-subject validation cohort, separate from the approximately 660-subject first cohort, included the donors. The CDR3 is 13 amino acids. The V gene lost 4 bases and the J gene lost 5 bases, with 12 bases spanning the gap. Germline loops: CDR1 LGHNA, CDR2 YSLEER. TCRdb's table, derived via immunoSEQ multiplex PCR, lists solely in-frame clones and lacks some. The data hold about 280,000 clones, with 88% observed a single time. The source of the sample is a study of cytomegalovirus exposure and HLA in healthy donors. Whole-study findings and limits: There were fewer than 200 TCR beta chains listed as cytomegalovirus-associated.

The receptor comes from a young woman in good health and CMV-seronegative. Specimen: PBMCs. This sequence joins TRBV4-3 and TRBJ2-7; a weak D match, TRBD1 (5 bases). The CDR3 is CASSRFTGNEQYF. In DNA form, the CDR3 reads TGCGCCAGCAGCCGGTTTACAGGAAACGAGCAGTACTTC.